The 32 T cell receptor beta chains below were found in one sample sequenced in a study of Tregs in tolerant kidney transplant recipients. Only in-frame clones appear in the TCRdb table, and some are missing; sequencing was by immunoSEQ multiplex PCR. The profile shows some 110,000 clones, 85% to 95% of them singletons. Sequencing was done on a sample of CD4+ T cells from blood. The receptors here all came from a human donor in good health.

The V and J genes are TRBV14 and TRBJ1-2; weak D call: TRBD1 (5 bases). The V end lost 1 base, the J end lost 7 bases, and 22 bases lay between the germline ends. CDR3 length: 17 residues. CDR1 and CDR2 (germline): SGHDN, FVKESK. In DNA, the CDR3 is TGTGCCAGCAGCCAAGCCTCCGGGAGGGGCTGGATGATTGGCTACACCTTC. This gives the protein CASSQASGRGWMIGYTF.

The rearrangement links TRBV10-3 to TRBJ1-2; no firm D call. The CDR3 contains 13 residues. The V gene's germline CDR1 is ENHRY and CDR2 SYGVKD. V lost 2 bases to trimming and J lost 3 bases, with 7 bases between them. The CDR3 protein is CAISERPDYGYTF. CDR3 nucleotides: TGTGCCATCAGTGAGCGGCCTGACTATGGCTACACCTTC.

J is TRBJ2-7 and V is TRBV5-4, with a possible D match to TRBD1 (7 bases). CDR1 SGHNT and CDR2 YYREEE come from the germline V gene (reference sequence). The CDR3 has 14 residues. Trimming took 0 bases from V and 6 from J, leaving 13 bases between them. The CDR3 DNA follows: TGTGCCAGCAGCTTGGGGGCAGGGGGGTCCGAGCAGTACTTC. This encodes CASSLGAGGSEQYF.

V gene TRBV10-1 combines with J gene TRBJ1-2, with TRBD1 as a possible D gene (5 bases). V lost 7 bases and J lost 6, with 27 bases in between. Germline loops: CDR1 WNHNN, CDR2 SYGVQD (reference sequence). The length of the CDR3 is 17 residues. The chain's CDR3 is CASIFPGTAIRVNGYTF. CDR3 coding DNA: TGCGCCAGCATTTTCCCTGGGACGGCGATTCGAGTGAATGGCTACACCTTC.

The rearrangement links TRBV9 to TRBJ2-7; tentatively, D is TRBD2 (6 bases). Looked up from germline, CDR1 is SGDLS and CDR2 is YYNGEE. V lost 5 bases and J 0 bases, leaving 12 bases between the germline ends. The CDR3 length is 14 residues. CDR3 nucleotide sequence: TGTGCCAGCAGAAAGGGACTGAACTCCTACGAGCAGTACTTC. Encoded protein: CASRKGLNSYEQYF.

This chain links TRBV4-1 with TRBJ1-3; 11 bases map to TRBD1. The CDR3 is 15 residues long. Germline V gives CDR1 MGHRA, CDR2 YSYEKL. V shed 4 bases and J 3 bases; nucleotides not matched to a gene: 2. The CDR3, as DNA: TGCGCCAGCAGCCTGGACAGGGGGCTTGGAAACACCATATATTTT. Its translation: CASSLDRGLGNTIYF.

This chain uses TRBV7-9 with TRBJ2-7; D may match TRBD1 or TRBD2 (5 bases each). Germline-derived CDR1 and CDR2 are SEHNR and FQNEAQ (reference sequence). This CDR3 spans 14 amino acids. V lost 4 bases, J lost 7 bases, and 17 bases lay in between. The CDR3 DNA reads TGTGCCAGCAGCTCACATATAGGGACGGGTGAGCAGTACTTC. Its protein is CASSSHIGTGEQYF.

The chain employs TRBV5-5 and TRBJ1-3; D remains unclear. The CDR3 length is 16 residues. Germline-derived CDR1 and CDR2 are SGHKS and YYEKEE (reference sequence). Trimming cost V 4 bases and J 0 bases, with 14 bases left between them. CDR3 protein: CASSQGPASSGNTIYF. CDR3 nucleotides: TGTGCCAGCAGCCAAGGACCCGCGAGCTCTGGAAACACCATATATTTT.

The chain joins TRBV7-9 to TRBJ1-4, with a weak D call TRBD1 (6 bases). The germline V and J ends were trimmed by 1 base and 4 bases, with 13 bases remaining between them. Germline V gene lookup returns CDR1 SEHNR and CDR2 FQNEAQ (reference sequence). CDR3 length: 16 amino acids. The DNA of the CDR3 is TGTGCCAGCAGCTTAGACCCGACAGGAGGTAATGAAAAACTGTTTTTT. Residues: CASSLDPTGGNEKLFF.

This clone was counted once. The J gene is TRBJ2-2, the V gene TRBV19; TRBD2 matches at 13 bases. This CDR3 contains 17 residues. Germline assignment: CDR1 LNHDA and CDR2 SQIVND (reference sequence). V dropped 4 bases and J dropped 5; count of bases not matched to a gene: 7. The CDR3 DNA follows: TGTGCCAGTAGTAATGGACTAGCGGGAGTGCGTACCGGGGAGCTGTTTTTT. Amino acids: CASSNGLAGVRTGELFF.

The V gene is TRBV9, the J gene TRBJ1-2, with D unresolved. CDR3 size: 16 residues. Germline V gene sequence: CDR1 SGDLS, CDR2 YYNGEE. Trimming took 0 bases from V and 5 from J, leaving 17 bases between them. The CDR3 coding sequence is TGTGCCAGCAGCGTAGATTCAGGCCTGCTTGGATATGGCTACACCTTC. Residues: CASSVDSGLLGYGYTF. The entire variable domain, with the rest obtained from reference TRBV9 and TRBJ1-2, is as follows: DSGVTQTPKHLITATGQRVTLRCSPRSGDLSVYWYQQSLDQGLQFLIQYYNGEERAKGNILERFSAQQFPDLHSELNLSSLELGDSALYFCASSVDSGLLGYGYTFGSGTRLTVV.

The CDR3 sequence: CASSPKGVPNEKLFF. DNA of the CDR3: TGTGCCAGCAGCCCGAAAGGGGTACCTAATGAAAAACTGTTTTTT. The chain combines TRBV14 with TRBJ1-4; D perhaps matches TRBD1 (5 bases). Per germline, CDR1 SGHDN and CDR2 FVKESK. The CDR3 runs 15 residues. The V end was cut by 4 bases, the J end by 3 bases, with 12 bases between.

The chain recombines TRBV6-1 with TRBJ2-7; the match to TRBD2 covers 7 bases. The germline gives CDR1 MNHNS, CDR2 SASEGT. V gave up 2 bases and J gave up 5 bases; unmatched junction bases: 3. This CDR3 is built from 13 residues. This chain's CDR3 is CASSESGNNEQYF. The DNA of the CDR3 is TGTGCCAGCAGTGAAAGCGGGAACAACGAGCAGTACTTC.

This clone occurred a few times. This chain links TRBV7-9 with TRBJ1-2; D might be TRBD1 (6 bases). V was cut by 7 bases and J by 3 bases, with 18 bases left in between. This CDR3 is built from 15 residues. Looked up from germline, CDR1 is SEHNR and CDR2 is FQNEAQ (reference sequence). CDR3 DNA: TGTGCCAGCACCAGGGGCTGGAGGGGGGACTATGGCTACACCTTC. Amino acid sequence: CASTRGWRGDYGYTF. The variable domain in full, with the rest retrieved from reference TRBV7-9 and TRBJ1-2, is DTGVSQNPRHKITKRGQNVTFRCDPISEHNRLYWYRQTLGQGPEFLTYFQNEAQLEKSRLLSDRFSAERPKGSFSTLEIQRTEQGDSAMYLCASTRGWRGDYGYTFGSGTRLTVV.

The chain joins TRBV19 to TRBJ1-1, with a possible D match to TRBD1 (5 bases). The CDR3 has 15 amino acids. The V end was cut by 8 bases, the J end by 1 base, with 17 bases between. Germline V gives CDR1 LNHDA, CDR2 SQIVND (reference sequence). CDR3: CASSRGPQRNTEAFF. As DNA, the CDR3 is TGTGCCAGTTCGAGGGGACCGCAGAGGAACACTGAAGCTTTCTTT.

This sequence joins TRBV30 and TRBJ2-1; 11 bases are shared with TRBD2. The CDR3 extends over 15 amino acids. Germline V gene lookup returns CDR1 GTSNPN and CDR2 SVGIG (reference sequence). With 4 bases clipped from V and 3 bases from J, the junction kept 5 bases outside the gene matches. The CDR3, as DNA: TGTGCCTGGACCCGTAGCGGGGGGGGCTACAATGAGCAGTTCTTC. Its protein product is CAWTRSGGGYNEQFF.

The chain joins TRBV5-1 to TRBJ1-4; TRBD1 might be the D (5 bases). V lost 2 bases, J lost 4 bases, and 9 bases lay in between. The CDR3 is made up of 14 amino acids. Germline values: CDR1 SGHRS, CDR2 YFSETQ. The CDR3 loop reads CASSFSGSNEKLFF. The CDR3 nucleotides are TGCGCCAGCAGCTTTTCAGGGAGTAATGAAAAACTGTTTTTT.

The chain combines TRBV4-2 with TRBJ2-3; possible D gene TRBD1, 7 bases. The CDR3 runs 14 residues. V lost 6 bases and J lost 2, with 12 bases in between. Germline-derived CDR1 and CDR2 are LGHNA and YNFKEQ. In DNA form, the CDR3 reads TGTGCCAGCAGAGGGGGCGGGAACACAGATACGCAGTATTTT. Translation gives CASRGGGNTDTQYF.

V gene TRBV29-1 combines with J gene TRBJ1-5; TRBD1 agrees at 11 bases. Germline-derived CDR1 and CDR2 are SQVTM and ANQGSEA. The CDR3 sequence is 14 residues long. After removal of 4 bases from V and 6 bases from J, the junction contained 5 bases not matched to a gene. Here the CDR3 DNA reads TGCAGCGTTGCAGGACAGGGGGCCGGTCAGCCCCAGCATTTT. It is translated as CSVAGQGAGQPQHF. The complete variable domain, with remaining parts taken from reference TRBV29-1 and TRBJ1-5, reads SAVISQKPSRDICQRGTSLTIQCQVDSQVTMMFWYRQQPGQSLTLIATANQGSEATYESGFVIDKFPISRPNLTFSTLTVSNMSPEDSSIYLCSVAGQGAGQPQHFGDGTRLSIL.

The gene calls are TRBV11-2 and TRBJ2-1; 8 nucleotides line up with TRBD2. There are 17 residues in the CDR3. Trimming took 0 bases from V and 4 from J; bases not matched to a gene: 8. Germline assignment: CDR1 SGHAT and CDR2 FQNNGV. The CDR3 region has the DNA TGTGCCAGCAGCTTAGATATGCCGGGACTAGTTTACAATGAGCAGTTCTTC. Protein product: CASSLDMPGLVYNEQFF. Looking up the rest from reference TRBV11-2 and TRBJ2-1 gives the full variable domain: EAGVAQSPRYKIIEKRQSVAFWCNPISGHATLYWYQQILGQGPKLLIQFQNNGVVDDSQLPKDRFSAERLKGVDSTLKIQPAKLEDSAVYLCASSLDMPGLVYNEQFFGPGTRLTVL.

The chain has TRBV6-1 and TRBJ2-1, with D possibly TRBD2 on 5 matching bases. The germline CDR1 and CDR2 sequences are MNHNS and SASEGT. The CDR3 consists of 15 residues. The V end was cut by 6 bases, the J end by 1 base, with 13 bases between. CDR3 sequence: CASRKGSGSYNEQFF. The CDR3 region has the DNA TGTGCCAGCAGGAAAGGAAGCGGTTCCTACAATGAGCAGTTCTTC.

This sequence joins TRBV11-3 and TRBJ2-3; unclear D gene. Germline assignment: CDR1 SGHNT and CDR2 YENEEA. V dropped 1 base and J dropped 8 bases, with 4 bases sitting between them. The CDR3 loop spans 11 amino acids. CDR3 region: CASSLGGTQYF. The CDR3 nucleotides read TGTGCCAGCAGCTTAGGAGGTACGCAGTATTTT.

In its sample, this clone was seen once. This chain links TRBV7-2 with TRBJ2-7; 15 bases are shared with TRBD2. The trim removed 1 base at V and 2 bases at J, leaving 3 bases unmatched. CDR1 and CDR2 from the germline V gene are SGHTA and FQGNSA. This CDR3 region has 17 residues. CDR3 DNA sequence: TGTGCCAGCAGCTTAGGGGGGACTAGCGGGAGGACCTACGAGCAGTACTTC. Translated: CASSLGGTSGRTYEQYF.

The chain recombines TRBV6-4 with TRBJ2-2, with TRBD2 matching over 8 bases. Unmatched junction bases numbered 8, after V lost 6 bases and J lost 5 bases. The germline V gene has CDR1 MRHNA and CDR2 SNTAGT. CDR3 length: 15 residues. The CDR3 region has the DNA TGTGCCAGCAGCCTCGGACTAGCAGCAACCGGGGAGCTGTTTTTT. It is translated as CASSLGLAATGELFF.

The chain recombines TRBV2 with TRBJ1-6; a possible D gene is TRBD1 (5 bases). Trimming took off 8 bases at V and 2 bases at J, with 13 bases between the two ends. This CDR3 comprises 15 residues. The germline CDR1 and CDR2 sequences are SNHLY and FYNNEI. The CDR3 loop is CASLRGEAYNSPLHF. CDR3 sequence (DNA): TGTGCCAGCCTCCGGGGGGAAGCCTATAATTCACCCCTCCACTTT. The full variable domain, its missing parts supplied by reference TRBV2 and TRBJ1-6, is EPEVTQTPSHQVTQMGQEVILRCVPISNHLYFYWYRQILGQKVEFLVSFYNNEISEKSEIFDDQFSVERPDGSNFTLKIRSTKLEDSAMYFCASLRGEAYNSPLHFGNGTRLTVT.

In the case of this clone: One junction end disagrees with the germline gene, perhaps due to a read error. This CDR3 is also generated by other DNA sequences in the sample. The rearrangement links TRBV5-1 to TRBJ2-5; D is uncertain. This CDR3 is 12 amino acids long. The V gene's germline CDR1 is SGHRS and CDR2 YFSETQ. As DNA, the CDR3 is TGCGCCAGCAGTTTGGACCAAGAGACCCAGTACTTC. It codes for CASSLDQETQYF.

J is TRBJ1-2 and V is TRBV6-5; 10 bases agree with TRBD1. The length of the CDR3 is 14 residues. The V gene end was trimmed by 7 bases and the J gene end by 2 bases; junction bases not matched to a gene: 4. From germline, CDR1 is MNHEY and CDR2 SVGAGI. The chain's CDR3 is CASTDRGQNYGYTF. CDR3 DNA: TGTGCCAGCACCGACAGGGGGCAGAACTATGGCTACACCTTC.

The chain is built from TRBV4-2 and TRBJ2-5, with 11 bases lining up with TRBD2. The V gene's germline CDR1 is LGHNA and CDR2 YNFKEQ. With V trimmed by 0 bases and J by 1 base, 7 bases remained unmatched. This CDR3 is built from 18 residues. The CDR3 sequence: CASSQDGIAGGRQETQYF. Here the CDR3 DNA reads TGTGCCAGCAGCCAAGATGGAATAGCGGGAGGGCGCCAAGAGACCCAGTACTTC.

V is TRBV5-4 and J is TRBJ2-1, with TRBD2 matching 8 bases. Losses at the gene ends were 1 base for V and 0 bases for J; bases not matched to a gene: 6. From germline, CDR1 is SGHNT and CDR2 YYREEE (reference sequence). The CDR3 sequence is 17 residues long. The CDR3 nucleotides are TGTGCCAGCAGCTTGTCCAGTGGGACTAGCTCCTACAATGAGCAGTTCTTC. Amino acids: CASSLSSGTSSYNEQFF. The whole variable domain, filled in from reference TRBV5-4 and TRBJ2-1, reads ETGVTQSPTHLIKTRGQQVTLRCSSQSGHNTVSWYQQALGQGPQFIFQYYREEENGRGNFPPRFSGLQFPNYSSELNVNALELDDSALYLCASSLSSGTSSYNEQFFGPGTRLTVL.

The gene calls are TRBV5-8 and TRBJ2-6; D unclear. V lost 6 bases, J lost 2 bases, and 9 bases lay in between. CDR3 size: 14 residues. Germline V gene lookup returns CDR1 SGHTS and CDR2 YDEGEE. In nucleotides, the CDR3 is TGTGCCAGCACCAAACGGGCTGGGGCCAACGTCCTGACTTTC. It translates to CASTKRAGANVLTF.

This chain uses TRBV29-1 with TRBJ1-2; D is perhaps TRBD1 (6 bases). The germline V and J ends were trimmed by 0 bases and 4 bases, with 12 bases remaining between them. Germline values: CDR1 SQVTM, CDR2 ANQGSEA. This CDR3 spans 14 amino acids. Written as DNA, the CDR3 is TGCAGCGTTGAAGACTCCCAGGGGTCCTATGGCTACACCTTC. The encoded protein is CSVEDSQGSYGYTF.

The chain joins TRBV27 to TRBJ2-5; 14 bases align to TRBD2. V shed 2 bases and J 5 bases; nucleotides not matched to a gene: 10. This CDR3 has 18 residues. Germline CDR1 and CDR2: MNHEY and SMNVEV (reference sequence). CDR3 sequence reads: CASSLVTSGRGRRETQYF. For the CDR3, the DNA is TGTGCCAGCAGTTTAGTGACTAGCGGGAGGGGTAGGCGGGAGACCCAGTACTTC.